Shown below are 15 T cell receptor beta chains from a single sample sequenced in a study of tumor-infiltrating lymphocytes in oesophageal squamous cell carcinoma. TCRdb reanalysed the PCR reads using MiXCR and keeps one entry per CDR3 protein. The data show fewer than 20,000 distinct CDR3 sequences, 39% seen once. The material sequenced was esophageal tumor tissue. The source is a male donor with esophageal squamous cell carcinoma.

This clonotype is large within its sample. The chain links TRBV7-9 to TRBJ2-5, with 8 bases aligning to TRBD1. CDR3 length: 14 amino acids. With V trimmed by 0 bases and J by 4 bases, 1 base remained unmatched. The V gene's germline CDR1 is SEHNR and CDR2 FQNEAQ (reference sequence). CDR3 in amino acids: CASSLATGVETQYF. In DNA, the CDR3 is TGTGCCAGCAGCTTAGCGACAGGGGTAGAGACCCAGTACTTC.

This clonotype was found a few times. This CDR3 reads CASSIDPGGSSYNEQYF. CDR3 nucleotides: TGTGCCAGTAGTATAGACCCAGGGGGAAGTTCCTACAATGAGCAGTACTTC. The J gene is TRBJ2-5, the V gene TRBV19; 7 positions agree with TRBD1. The CDR3 consists of 17 residues. The germline gives CDR1 LNHDA, CDR2 SQIVND (reference sequence). V shed 0 bases, J shed 11 bases, and the junction held 18 bases outside the gene matches.

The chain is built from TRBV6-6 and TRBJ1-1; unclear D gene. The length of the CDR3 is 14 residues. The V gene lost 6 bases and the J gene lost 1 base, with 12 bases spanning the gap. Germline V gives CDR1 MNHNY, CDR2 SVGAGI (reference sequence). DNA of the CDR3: TGTGCCAGCAGGGCCTCGACTGGGAACACTGAAGCTTTCTTT. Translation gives CASRASTGNTEAFF.

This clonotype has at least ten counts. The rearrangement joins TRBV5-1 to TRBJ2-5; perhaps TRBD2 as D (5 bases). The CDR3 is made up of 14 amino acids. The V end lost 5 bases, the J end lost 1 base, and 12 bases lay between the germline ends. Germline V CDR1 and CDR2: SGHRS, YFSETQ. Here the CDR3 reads CASRFSVAQETQYF. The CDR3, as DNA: TGCGCCAGCAGGTTTAGCGTCGCCCAAGAGACCCAGTACTTC.

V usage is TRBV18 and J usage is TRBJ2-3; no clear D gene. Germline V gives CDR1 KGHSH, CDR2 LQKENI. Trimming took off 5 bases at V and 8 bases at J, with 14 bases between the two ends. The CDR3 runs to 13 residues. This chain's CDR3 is CASSGSRYGTQYF. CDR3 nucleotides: TGTGCCAGCTCAGGGTCTAGATACGGTACGCAGTATTTT.

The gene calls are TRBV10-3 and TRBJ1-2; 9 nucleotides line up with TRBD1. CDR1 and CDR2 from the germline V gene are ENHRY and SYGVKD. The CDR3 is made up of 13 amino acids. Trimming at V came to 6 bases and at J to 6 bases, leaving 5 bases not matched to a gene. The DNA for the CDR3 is TGTGCCATCAGCGGGACAGGGAACAATGGCTACACCTTC. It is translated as CAISGTGNNGYTF.

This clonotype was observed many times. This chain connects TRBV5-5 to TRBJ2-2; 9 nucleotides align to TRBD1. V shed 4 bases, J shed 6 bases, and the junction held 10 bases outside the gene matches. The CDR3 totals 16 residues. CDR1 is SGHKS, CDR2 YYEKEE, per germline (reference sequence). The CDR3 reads CASSHRTGDLSGELFF. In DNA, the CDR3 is TGTGCCAGCAGCCACAGGACAGGGGATTTGTCCGGGGAGCTGTTTTTT.

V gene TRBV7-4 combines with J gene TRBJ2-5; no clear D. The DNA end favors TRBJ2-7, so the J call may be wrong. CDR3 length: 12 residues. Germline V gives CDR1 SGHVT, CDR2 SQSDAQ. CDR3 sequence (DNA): TGTGCCAGCAGCTGGGGAACCTACGAGCAGTACTTC. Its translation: CASSWGTYEQYF.

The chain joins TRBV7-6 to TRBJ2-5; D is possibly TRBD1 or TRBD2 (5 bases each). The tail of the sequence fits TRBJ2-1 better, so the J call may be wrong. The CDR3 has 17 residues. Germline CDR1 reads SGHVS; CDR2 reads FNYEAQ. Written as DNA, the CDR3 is TGTGCCAGCAGCTTAGGAGTGTGGGGGAGTGACTACAATGAGCAGTTCTTC. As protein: CASSLGVWGSDYNEQFF.

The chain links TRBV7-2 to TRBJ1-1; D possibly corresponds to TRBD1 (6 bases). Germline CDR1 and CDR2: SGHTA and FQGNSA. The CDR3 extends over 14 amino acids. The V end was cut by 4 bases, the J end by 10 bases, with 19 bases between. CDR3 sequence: CASSSTSGANVAFF. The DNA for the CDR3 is TGTGCCAGCAGCTCGACGTCAGGGGCGAATGTAGCTTTCTTT.

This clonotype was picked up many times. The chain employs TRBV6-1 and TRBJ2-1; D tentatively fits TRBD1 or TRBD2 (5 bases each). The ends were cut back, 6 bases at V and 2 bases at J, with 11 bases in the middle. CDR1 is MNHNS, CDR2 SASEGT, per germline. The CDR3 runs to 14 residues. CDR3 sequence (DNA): TGTGCCAGCAGCCGGGACGGAACCTACAATGAGCAGTTCTTC. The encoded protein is CASSRDGTYNEQFF.

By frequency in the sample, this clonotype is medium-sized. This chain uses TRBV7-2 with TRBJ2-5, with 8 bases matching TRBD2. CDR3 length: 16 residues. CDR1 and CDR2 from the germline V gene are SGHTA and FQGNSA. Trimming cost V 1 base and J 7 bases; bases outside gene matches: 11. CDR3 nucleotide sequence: TGTGCCAGCAGCTTAGTTCGGGGGGGCCGGGCGAGGACCCAGTACTTC. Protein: CASSLVRGGRARTQYF.

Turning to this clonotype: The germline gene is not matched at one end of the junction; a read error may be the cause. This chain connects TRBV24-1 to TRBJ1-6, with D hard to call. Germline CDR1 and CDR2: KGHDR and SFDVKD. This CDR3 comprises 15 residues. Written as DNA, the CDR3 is TGTGCCACCAGTGATGCGGGAGGAGCCCAAGAGACCCAGTACTTT. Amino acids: CATSDAGGAQETQYF.

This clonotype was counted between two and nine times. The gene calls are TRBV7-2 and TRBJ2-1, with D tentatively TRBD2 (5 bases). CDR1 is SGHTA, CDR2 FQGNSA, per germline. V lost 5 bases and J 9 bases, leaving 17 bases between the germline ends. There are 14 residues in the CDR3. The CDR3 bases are TGTGCCAGCAGCCAACAACTAGTTCTACTTGAGCAGTTCTTC. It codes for CASSQQLVLLEQFF.

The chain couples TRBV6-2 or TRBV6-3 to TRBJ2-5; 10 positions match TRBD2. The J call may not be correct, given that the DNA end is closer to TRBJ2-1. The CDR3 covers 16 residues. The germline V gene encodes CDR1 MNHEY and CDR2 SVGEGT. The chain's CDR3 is CASSYERGGIYNEQFF. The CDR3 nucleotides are TGTGCCAGCAGTTACGAGCGGGGGGGTATCTACAATGAGCAGTTCTTC.